Below, 6 T cell receptor beta chains from the same sample are listed, as sequenced in a study of IL-17A CD8 T cells in psoriatic arthritis synovium. After roughly 1.5 hours of PMA and ionomycin stimulation, cells were labeled by IL-17A and IFNgamma secretion assays. Psoriatic arthritis patients had synovial fluid drawn from joints that were actively inflamed. Assay used: immunoSEQ multiplex PCR; TCRdb lists only in-frame clones, some missing. The sample contains about 2,200 clones, 65% to 80% of which appear only once. Material for sequencing was IFN-gamma+ CD8+ T cells from synovial fluid. Subset meaning: IL-17A-IFNgamma+ memory CD8+ (Tc1) cells. The receptors come from a human donor with psoriatic arthritis.

This sequence joins TRBV5-4 and TRBJ2-6; no reliable D call. Germline V gene data show CDR1 as SGHNT and CDR2 as YYREEE (reference sequence). This CDR3 comprises 17 residues. V shed 7 bases and J shed 5 bases, with 22 bases lying between them. In DNA, the CDR3 is TGTGCCAGCGTGCAGCACGTACGACAAAGTCGGGCCAACGTCCTGACTTTC. As protein: CASVQHVRQSRANVLTF. The full variable domain, in which reference TRBV5-4 and TRBJ2-6 provide the parts outside the CDR3, is ETGVTQSPTHLIKTRGQQVTLRCSSQSGHNTVSWYQQALGQGPQFIFQYYREEENGRGNFPPRFSGLQFPNYSSELNVNALELDDSALYLCASVQHVRQSRANVLTFGAGSRLTVL.

This chain joins TRBV7-9 and TRBJ1-2, with a tentative D call TRBD1 (5 bases). This CDR3 contains 16 residues. The germline gives CDR1 SEHNR, CDR2 FQNEAQ (reference sequence). V dropped 4 bases and J dropped 1 base, with 16 bases sitting between them. This CDR3 is CASSSVFGHSNYGYTF. The CDR3 DNA reads as TGTGCCAGCAGCTCGGTATTCGGACATAGTAACTATGGCTACACCTTC. Based on the CDR3 plus reference TRBV7-9 and TRBJ1-2, the full variable domain is DTGVSQNPRHKITKRGQNVTFRCDPISEHNRLYWYRQTLGQGPEFLTYFQNEAQLEKSRLLSDRFSAERPKGSFSTLEIQRTEQGDSAMYLCASSSVFGHSNYGYTFGSGTRLTVV.

The chain recombines TRBV6-6 with TRBJ1-2; D ambiguous. This CDR3 comprises 13 residues. V shed 2 bases and J shed 4 bases, with 8 bases lying between them. Germline V gene data show CDR1 as MNHNY and CDR2 as SVGAGI (reference sequence). As DNA, the CDR3 is TGTGCCAGCAGTTACGAGGGTCTCTATGGCTACACCTTC. Protein product: CASSYEGLYGYTF.

The J gene is TRBJ2-1, the V gene TRBV19; 7 bases align to TRBD1. Per the germline V gene, CDR1 is LNHDA and CDR2 is SQIVND (reference sequence). V lost 1 base, J lost 2 bases, and 14 bases stayed unmatched. The CDR3 has 19 residues. CDR3 sequence (DNA): TGTGCCAGTAGTATAGGACAGGGCATTTTTCCCGCTCCCTACAATGAGCAGTTCTTC. It is translated as CASSIGQGIFPAPYNEQFF.

The J gene is TRBJ2-7, the V gene TRBV6-1; D unresolved. Per germline, CDR1 MNHNS and CDR2 SASEGT. V dropped 2 bases and J dropped 2 bases, with 7 bases sitting between them. There are 13 residues in the CDR3. The CDR3: CASSELITYEQYF. CDR3 sequence (DNA): TGTGCCAGCAGTGAACTTATCACCTACGAGCAGTACTTC.

The J gene is TRBJ2-2, the V gene TRBV6-4; D is uncertain. The germline V gene has CDR1 MRHNA and CDR2 SNTAGT. This CDR3 is 14 amino acids long. The V and J ends lost 3 bases and 0 bases respectively, with 5 bases between them. CDR3 coding DNA: TGTGCCAGCAGTGATAGTACGAACACCGGGGAGCTGTTTTTT. Residues: CASSDSTNTGELFF.